Listed below are T cell receptor beta chains from one sample, sequenced in a study of read filtering for tumor transcriptome and immune sequencing. Each CDR3 protein is one row after TCRdb ran MiXCR on the reads. The table shows some 40,000 distinct CDR3 sequences, with approximately 14% occurring only once. Source material: a population of CD138-negative cells sorted from bone marrow. The receptors were sampled from a donor aged 40 or older with multiple myeloma. Each CDR3 is given with its conserved first and last residue. D genes are given only for firm matches. Part of the rows lack a size; the others show once, few, many or a class for expanded clones.

TRBJ1-5 | TRBD1 | - | TRBV5-6 | TGTGCCAGCAGCTTAGACAGGGGGGGTCAGCCCCAGCATTTT | CASSLDRGGQPQHF
TRBJ2-3 | - | few | TRBV7-3 | TGTGCCAGCAGCCGACAGGCGATAGACACAGATACGCAGTATTTT | CASSRQAIDTDTQYF
TRBJ1-1 | - | many | TRBV12-3/TRBV12-4 | TGTGCCAGCAGATCCTTGAAGGCTTTCTTT | CASRSLKAFF
TRBJ2-1 | - | - | TRBV7-6 | TGTGCCAGCAGCTCTCGGCCCAGCTCCTACAATGAGCAGTTCTTC | CASSSRPSSYNEQFF
TRBJ2-7 | TRBD2 | many | TRBV20-1 | TGCAGTGCTAGAGACGCAAGCGGGGGGCTTGCCTACGAGCAGTACTTC | CSARDASGGLAYEQYF
TRBJ2-2 | - | - | TRBV2 | TGTGCCAGCCTCTTGAACACCGGGGAGCTGTTTTTT | CASLLNTGELFF
TRBJ2-2 | - | many | TRBV19 | TGTGCCAGTAGTATCGCCGGGGCGCCGGGCACCGGGGAGCTGTTTTTT | CASSIAGAPGTGELFF
TRBJ2-3 | - | few | TRBV5-8 | TGTGCCAGCAGCCAAAGGACAGTCACAGATACGCAGTATTTT | CASSQRTVTDTQYF
TRBJ1-6 | TRBD1 | many | TRBV27 | TGTGCCAGCAGAAACAGGGGAATATTTTCACCCCTCCACTTT | CASRNRGIFSPLHF
TRBJ1-1 | - | many | TRBV12-3/TRBV12-4 | TGTGCCAGCAGCCTGAGTCGGTTCATGAACACTGAAGCTTTCTTT | CASSLSRFMNTEAFF
TRBJ1-1 | - | many | TRBV14 | TGTGCCAGCAGCCACAACCTCCTCCTAGGGGGGGACACTGAAGCTTTCTTT | CASSHNLLLGGDTEAFF
TRBJ2-7 | - | many | TRBV11-2 | TGTGCCAGCAGCTTAGGGGTAGATGGGGTGTACGAGCAGTACTTC | CASSLGVDGVYEQYF
TRBJ2-1 | - | many | TRBV7-8 | TGTGCCAGCAGCCAACGGGAATACAATGAGCAGTTCTTC | CASSQREYNEQFF
TRBJ2-7 | - | many | TRBV20-1 | TGCAGTGCTCTTTACTACGAGCAGTACTTC | CSALYYEQYF
TRBJ1-1 | TRBD1 | many | TRBV5-1 | TGCGCCAGCAGCACACGACAGGGGGCGCTTGGGGACACTGAAGCTTTCTTT | CASSTRQGALGDTEAFF
TRBJ2-5 | - | many | TRBV7-9 | TGTGCCAGCAGCTTAGGAGGCTCAGGGACCCAGTACTTC | CASSLGGSGTQYF
TRBJ1-1 | - | many | TRBV29-1 | TGCAGCGTGGGCAAGGACACCGCGAACACTGAAGCTTTCTTT | CSVGKDTANTEAFF
TRBJ1-5 | - | few | TRBV21-1 | TGTGCCAGCAGCAAAGGGGACAGGGTCAATCAGCCCCAGCATTTT | CASSKGDRVNQPQHF
TRBJ1-5 | - | - | TRBV30 | TGTGCCTGGAGTGGGGGTGACAATCAGCCCCAGCATTTT | CAWSGGDNQPQHF
TRBJ2-2 | - | many | TRBV3-1 | TGTGCCAGCAGCCACGGGGGACACACCGGGGAGCTGTTTTTT | CASSHGGHTGELFF
TRBJ1-1 | - | many | TRBV4-1 | TGCGCCAGCAGCCCAAGGACAGAGAACACTGAAGCTTTCTTT | CASSPRTENTEAFF
TRBJ2-1 | - | - | TRBV7-3 | TGTGCCAGCAGGGCAACCGGGGGACGGCAGGTCTTC | CASRATGGRQVF
TRBJ1-5 | - | many | TRBV10-3 | TGTGCCATCAGTGAGTTAGAACGGGGCAATCAGCCCCAGCATTTT | CAISELERGNQPQHF
TRBJ2-1 | - | many | TRBV20-1 | TGCAGTGCCCCCCCAGGGGGGCCCTACAATGAGCAGTTCTTC | CSAPPGGPYNEQFF
TRBJ2-7 | - | many | TRBV4-1 | TGCGCCAGCAGCCAAGGCCCGGACCGATCCTACGAGCAGTACTTC | CASSQGPDRSYEQYF
TRBJ2-7 | - | many | TRBV30 | TGTGCCTGGAGACGACAGGGAGGGAGCTACGAGCAGTACTTC | CAWRRQGGSYEQYF
TRBJ2-7 | - | many | TRBV20-1 | TGCAGCCAAGCAGGGGAAATCATGAACGAGCAGTACTTC | CSQAGEIMNEQYF
TRBJ1-1 | - | many | TRBV30 | TGTGCCTGGACTAAAACAGCGAACACTGAAGCTTTCTTT | CAWTKTANTEAFF
TRBJ2-7 | TRBD1 | - | TRBV7-9 | TGTGCCAGCAGCTCAGGGACAGGAGCCTCCTACGAGCAGTACTTC | CASSSGTGASYEQYF
TRBJ1-5 | - | few | TRBV6-1 | TGTGCCAGCAGTGAAGGCCGGCAGCCCCAGCATTTT | CASSEGRQPQHF
TRBJ2-3 | - | many | TRBV6-5 | TGTGCCAGCCAGCTACTTAGCACAGATACGCAGTATTTT | CASQLLSTDTQYF
TRBJ2-3 | - | many | TRBV5-5 | TGTGCCAGCAGTAGGGACCCCCACAGACCAGATACGCAGTATTTT | CASSRDPHRPDTQYF
TRBJ1-1 | - | many | TRBV12-3/TRBV12-4 | TGTGCCAGCAGTCCTGGAGGAAAGGGGCTTGGCACTGAAGCTTTCTTT | CASSPGGKGLGTEAFF
TRBJ2-7 | TRBD2 | many | TRBV27 | TGTGCCAGCAGTCGGGGGGGGGCCGAGCAGTACTTC | CASSRGGAEQYF
TRBJ1-1 | - | many | TRBV28 | TGTGCCAGCAGTCTCCGGCTAAGGAAGAACACTGAAGCTTTCTTT | CASSLRLRKNTEAFF
TRBJ2-3 | - | many | TRBV30 | TGTGCCTGGAGCGGGACGGGCACAGATACGCAGTATTTT | CAWSGTGTDTQYF
TRBJ2-3 | TRBD2 | many | TRBV6-1 | TGTGCCAGCAGTGATTACCTAGCGGGGGTGCAAGATACGCAGTATTTT | CASSDYLAGVQDTQYF
TRBJ1-1 | - | many | TRBV5-1 | TGCGCCAGCAGCTTAGCCCCGGGACTGGTTAACACTGAAGCTTTCTTT | CASSLAPGLVNTEAFF
TRBJ1-1 | - | many | TRBV7-6 | TGTGCCAGCAGCTTTCGACTGAACACTGAAGCTTTCTTT | CASSFRLNTEAFF
TRBJ2-1 | TRBD2 | few | TRBV6-2/TRBV6-3 | TGTGCCAGCAGTTACCAACCACTAGCGGGGGCCTACAATGAGCAGTTCTTC | CASSYQPLAGAYNEQFF
TRBJ1-6 | - | - | TRBV6-2/TRBV6-3 | TGTGCCAGCAGTTACCAGGGAGCGGCCTCTTCACCCCTCCACTTT | CASSYQGAASSPLHF
TRBJ1-1 | TRBD1 | many | TRBV20-1 | TGCAGTGCGAGAACAGGGGCAGGCACTGAAGCTTTCTTT | CSARTGAGTEAFF
TRBJ2-1 | - | many | TRBV20-1 | TGCAGTGCCTACGGACTGTCCTCCTACAATGAGCAGTTCTTC | CSAYGLSSYNEQFF
TRBJ2-6 | - | many | TRBV29-1 | TGCAGCGTTACCGACGTGTCTGGGGCCAACGTCCTGACTTTC | CSVTDVSGANVLTF
TRBJ2-2 | TRBD1 | many | TRBV10-2 | TGCGCCAGCAGTGGGGGGACAGGGAGTGCCGGGGAGCTGTTTTTT | CASSGGTGSAGELFF
TRBJ1-5 | TRBD1 | many | TRBV3-1 | TGTGCCAGCAGCCAAGAGACAGGGGGCGCAGAACAGCCCCAGCATTTT | CASSQETGGAEQPQHF
TRBJ1-4 | TRBD1 | many | TRBV6-5 | TGTGCCAGCAGACCGGGGGACAGGGGGAAAAAACTGTTTTTT | CASRPGDRGKKLFF
TRBJ2-3 | - | many | TRBV5-1 | TGCGCCAGCAGCACCGCCGAAGATACGCAGTATTTT | CASSTAEDTQYF